One sample yielded the 11 T cell receptor beta chains listed below, sequenced in a study of T cells in Graves' hyperthyroidism and ophthalmopathy. The source material, RNA transcripts, was used to amplify TCR beta CDR3 regions. The TCR CDR3 was amplified in a first-round RT-PCR using the HTBI primer set. TCRdb re-derived calls from the multiplex PCR reads in MiXCR, one entry per CDR3 protein. Of 250,000 to 350,000 distinct CDR3 sequences in the sample, over 15% were seen once. Sequenced input: blood. These receptors originate from a man between 25 and 39 years old with Graves' hyperthyroidism.

The table lists this clonotype with many counts. The chain couples TRBV3-1 to TRBJ2-1; 9 bases fit TRBD1. Trimming at V came to 0 bases and at J to 6 bases, leaving 6 bases not matched to a gene. CDR1 and CDR2 from the germline V gene are LGHDT and YNNKEL (reference sequence). The CDR3 spans 16 residues. CDR3 residues: CASSQDSRTGVNEQFF. The CDR3 nucleotides are TGTGCCAGCAGCCAAGATTCGCGGACAGGGGTCAATGAGCAGTTCTTC.

Worth noting for this clonotype: A much larger clone differs from this one at a single base, so this may be a read error. The V call is TRBV28, the J call TRBJ2-2, with TRBD1 as a possible D gene (5 bases). Germline V gene lookup returns CDR1 MDHEN and CDR2 SYDVKM. The CDR3 contains 13 residues. The CDR3 loop is CASIGADTVELFF. The CDR3 DNA reads TGTGCCAGCATAGGGGCGGACACCGTGGAGCTGTTTTTT.

Many counts were recorded for this clonotype. The genes are TRBV10-1 and TRBJ2-7, with D perhaps TRBD1 or TRBD2 (5 bases each). The CDR3 has 13 residues. Germline V CDR1 and CDR2: WNHNN, SYGVQD (reference sequence). Trimming stripped 2 bases from V and 0 bases from J, with 5 bases between. CDR3 in DNA: TGCGCCAGCAGTGAGGGGGGCTCCTACGAGCAGTACTTC. Encoded protein: CASSEGGSYEQYF.

The table lists this clonotype with many counts. The chain carries TRBV6-1 and TRBJ2-7; possible D gene TRBD2, 6 bases. The germline V and J ends were trimmed by 4 bases and 7 bases, with 14 bases remaining between them. CDR3 size: 13 residues. CDR1 is MNHNS, CDR2 SASEGT, per germline. CDR3 nucleotides: TGTGCCAGCAGTGTCCAGGGACTTAGGGAGCAGTACTTC. Translation: CASSVQGLREQYF.

Only a few counts were recorded for this clonotype. V is TRBV18 and J is TRBJ2-1, with 13 bases fitting TRBD2. Germline-derived CDR1 and CDR2 are KGHSH and LQKENI. V was clipped by 5 bases and J by 8 bases; unmatched bases: 9. The CDR3 is 16 residues long. The CDR3 DNA sequence: TGTGCCAGCTCATCACTAGCGGGAGGGCCGGGCGATGAGCAGTTCTTC. It encodes CASSSLAGGPGDEQFF. The variable domain in full, with the rest retrieved from reference TRBV18 and TRBJ2-1, is NAGVMQNPRHLVRRRGQEARLRCSPMKGHSHVYWYRQLPEEGLKFMVYLQKENIIDESGMPKERFSAEFPKEGPSILRIQQVVRGDSAAYFCASSSLAGGPGDEQFFGPGTRLTVL.

The gene calls are TRBV29-1 and TRBJ1-1; D is ambiguous. Germline CDR1 and CDR2: SQVTM and ANQGSEA. V was cut by 0 bases and J by 2 bases, with 4 bases left in between. The CDR3 runs 12 residues. This CDR3 is CSVEDSNTEAFF. The DNA of the CDR3 is TGCAGCGTTGAAGATTCCAACACTGAAGCTTTCTTT.

This clonotype came up many times. The J gene is TRBJ2-1, the V gene TRBV28, with 7 bases fitting TRBD2. CDR1 and CDR2 from the germline V gene are MDHEN and SYDVKM. The CDR3 is made up of 17 amino acids. J lost 0 bases, V lost 6 bases, and 11 bases had no gene match. CDR3 loop: CASRSFERDSSYNEQFF. The CDR3, as DNA: TGTGCCAGCAGGTCGTTCGAGCGGGATAGCTCCTACAATGAGCAGTTCTTC. Supplemented by reference TRBV28 and TRBJ2-1, the full variable domain reads DVKVTQSSRYLVKRTGEKVFLECVQDMDHENMFWYRQDPGLGLRLIYFSYDVKMKEKGDIPEGYSVSREKKERFSLILESASTNQTSMYLCASRSFERDSSYNEQFFGPGTRLTVL.

In this sample, this clonotype turned up a few times. This chain joins TRBV20-1 and TRBJ2-1; 10 bases fit TRBD1. Germline CDR1 DFQATT, CDR2 SNEGSKA (reference sequence). The CDR3 is 13 residues long. After removal of 6 bases from V and 7 bases from J, the junction contained 6 bases not matched to a gene. The CDR3 sequence: CSALRTGGNEQFF. For the CDR3, the DNA is TGCAGTGCCCTACGGACAGGGGGGAATGAGCAGTTCTTC.

V is TRBV18 and J is TRBJ2-1, with 7 bases fitting TRBD1. The V gene's germline CDR1 is KGHSH and CDR2 LQKENI. V lost 3 bases and J lost 5; bases outside the gene matches: 7. The CDR3 is made up of 15 amino acids. The CDR3 reads CASSPGTASHNEQFF. For the CDR3, the DNA is TGTGCCAGCTCACCCGGGACAGCGAGCCACAATGAGCAGTTCTTC.

This clonotype was seen only a few times. Written as DNA, the CDR3 is TGTGCCAGCGGACTAGCGGGAGGATGCAATGAGCAGTTCTTC. It yields the protein CASGLAGGCNEQFF. The chain employs TRBV28 and TRBJ2-1; 14 nucleotides line up with TRBD2. In germline, CDR1 is MDHEN, CDR2 SYDVKM. Trimming at V came to 8 bases and at J to 6 bases, leaving 3 bases not matched to a gene. The CDR3 spans 14 residues.

This clonotype was detected ten times or more. The V and J genes are TRBV27 and TRBJ1-5; the D gene is possibly TRBD1 (6 bases). From germline, CDR1 is MNHEY and CDR2 SMNVEV (reference sequence). The V and J ends lost 3 bases and 4 bases respectively, with 7 bases between them. There are 13 residues in the CDR3. The chain's CDR3 is CASSFRGNQPQHF. In DNA form, the CDR3 reads TGTGCCAGCAGTTTCAGGGGTAATCAGCCCCAGCATTTT.